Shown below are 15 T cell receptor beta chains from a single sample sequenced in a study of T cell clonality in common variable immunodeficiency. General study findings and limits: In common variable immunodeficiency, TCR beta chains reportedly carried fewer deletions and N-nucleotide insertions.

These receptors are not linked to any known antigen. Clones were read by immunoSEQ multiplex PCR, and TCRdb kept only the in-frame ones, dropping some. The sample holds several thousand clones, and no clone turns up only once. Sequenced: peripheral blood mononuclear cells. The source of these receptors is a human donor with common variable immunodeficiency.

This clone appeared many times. CDR3 DNA, as far as it was read: TGTGCCAGCAGCTCTAGCGATGCAACTAATGAAAAA. This encodes CASSSSDATNEK. The complete CDR3 sequence is CASSSSDATNEKLFF. V usage is TRBV7-6 and J usage is TRBJ1-4; no clear D gene. The read finishes 3 residues shy of the CDR3 end, and the germline J gene is used to complete it. Germline V gene lookup returns CDR1 SGHVS and CDR2 FNYEAQ. Between the trimmed V and J ends, which lost 4 bases and 0 bases, there was a span of 9 bases. This CDR3 is built from 15 residues.

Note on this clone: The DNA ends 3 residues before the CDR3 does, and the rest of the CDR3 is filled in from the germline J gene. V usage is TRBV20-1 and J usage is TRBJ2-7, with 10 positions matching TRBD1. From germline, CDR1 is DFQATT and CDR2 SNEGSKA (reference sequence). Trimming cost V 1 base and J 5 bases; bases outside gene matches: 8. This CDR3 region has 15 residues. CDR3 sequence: CSARAFDRGRDEQYF. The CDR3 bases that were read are TGCAGTGCTAGAGCCTTTGACAGGGGGCGCGACGAG.

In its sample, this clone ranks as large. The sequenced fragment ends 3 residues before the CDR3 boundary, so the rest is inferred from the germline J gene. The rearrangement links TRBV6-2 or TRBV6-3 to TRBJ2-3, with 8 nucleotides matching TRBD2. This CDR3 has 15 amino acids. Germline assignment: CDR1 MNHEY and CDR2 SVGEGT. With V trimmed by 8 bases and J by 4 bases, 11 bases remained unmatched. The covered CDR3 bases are TGTGCCAGCTGGAGACGGGGGGGCCCTCCAGATACG. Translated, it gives CASWRRGGPPDT. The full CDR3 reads CASWRRGGPPDTQYF.

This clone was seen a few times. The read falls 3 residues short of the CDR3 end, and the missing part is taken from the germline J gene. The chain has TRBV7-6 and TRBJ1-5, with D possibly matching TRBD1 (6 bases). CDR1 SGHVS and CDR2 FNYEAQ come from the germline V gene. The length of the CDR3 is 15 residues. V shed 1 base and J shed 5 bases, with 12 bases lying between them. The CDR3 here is CASSLDQGWDQPQHF. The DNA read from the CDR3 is TGTGCCAGCAGCTTAGACCAGGGGTGGGATCAGCCC.

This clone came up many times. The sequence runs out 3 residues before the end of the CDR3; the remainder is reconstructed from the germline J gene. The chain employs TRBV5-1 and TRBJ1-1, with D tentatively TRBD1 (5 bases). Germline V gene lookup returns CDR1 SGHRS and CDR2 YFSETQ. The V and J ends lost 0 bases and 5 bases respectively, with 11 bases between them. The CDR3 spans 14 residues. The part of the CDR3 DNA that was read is TGCGCCAGCAGCTTGGGGGGCGGTTGGACTGAA. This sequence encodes CASSLGGGWTE. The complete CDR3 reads CASSLGGGWTEAFF.

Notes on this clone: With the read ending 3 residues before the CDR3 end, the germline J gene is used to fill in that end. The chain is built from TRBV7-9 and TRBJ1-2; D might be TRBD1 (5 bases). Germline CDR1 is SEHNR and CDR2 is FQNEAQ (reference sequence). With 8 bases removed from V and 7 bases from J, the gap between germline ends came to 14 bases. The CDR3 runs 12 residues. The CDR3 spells CASGQGQGGYTF. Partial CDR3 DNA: TGTGCCAGCGGCCAAGGTCAGGGTGGC.

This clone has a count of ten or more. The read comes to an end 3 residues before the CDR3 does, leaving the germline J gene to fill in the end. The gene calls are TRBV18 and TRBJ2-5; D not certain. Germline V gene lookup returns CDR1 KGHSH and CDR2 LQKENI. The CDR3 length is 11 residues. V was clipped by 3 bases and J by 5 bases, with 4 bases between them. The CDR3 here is CASSPGETQYF. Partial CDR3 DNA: TGTGCCAGCTCACCCGGGGAGACC.

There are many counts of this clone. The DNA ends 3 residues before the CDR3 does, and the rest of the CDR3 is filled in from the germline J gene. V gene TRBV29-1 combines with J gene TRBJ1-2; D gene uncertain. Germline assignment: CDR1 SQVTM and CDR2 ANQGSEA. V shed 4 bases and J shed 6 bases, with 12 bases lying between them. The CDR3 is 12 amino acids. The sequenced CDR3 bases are TGCAGCGTTGCAAGCGGGATAGATGGC. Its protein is CSVASGIDG. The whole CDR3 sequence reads CSVASGIDGYTF.

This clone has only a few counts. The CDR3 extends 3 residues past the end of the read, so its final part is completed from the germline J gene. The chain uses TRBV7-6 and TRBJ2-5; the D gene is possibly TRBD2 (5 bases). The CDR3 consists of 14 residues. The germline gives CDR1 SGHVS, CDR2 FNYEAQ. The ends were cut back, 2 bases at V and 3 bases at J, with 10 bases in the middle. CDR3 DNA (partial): TGTGCCAGCAGCTTACAGGAGGCGAAAGAGACC. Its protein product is CASSLQEAKET. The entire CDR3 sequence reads CASSLQEAKETQYF.

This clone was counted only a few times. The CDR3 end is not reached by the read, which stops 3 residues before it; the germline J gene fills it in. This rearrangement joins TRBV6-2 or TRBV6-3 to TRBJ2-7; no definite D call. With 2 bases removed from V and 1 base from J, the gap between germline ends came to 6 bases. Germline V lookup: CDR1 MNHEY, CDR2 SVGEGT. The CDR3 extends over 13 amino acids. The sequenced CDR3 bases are TGTGCCAGCAGTTACAGGGCTTCCTACGAG. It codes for CASSYRASYE. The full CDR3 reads CASSYRASYEQYF.

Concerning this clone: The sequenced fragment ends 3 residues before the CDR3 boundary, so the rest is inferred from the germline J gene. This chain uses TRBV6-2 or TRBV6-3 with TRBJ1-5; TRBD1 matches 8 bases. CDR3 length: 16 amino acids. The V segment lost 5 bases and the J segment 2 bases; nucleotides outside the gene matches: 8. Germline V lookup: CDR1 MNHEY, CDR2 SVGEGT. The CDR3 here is CASSQRQGLGNQPQHF. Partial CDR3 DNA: TGTGCCAGCAGTCAACGACAGGGGCTGGGCAATCAGCCC.

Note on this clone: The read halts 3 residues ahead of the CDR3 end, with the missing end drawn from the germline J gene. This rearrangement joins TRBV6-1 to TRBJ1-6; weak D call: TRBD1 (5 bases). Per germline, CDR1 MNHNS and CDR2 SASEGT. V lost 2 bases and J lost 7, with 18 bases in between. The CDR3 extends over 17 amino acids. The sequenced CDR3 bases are TGTGCCAGCAGTGAACTTCCCCCGGGGGGGAGCAATTCACCC. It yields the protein CASSELPPGGSNSP. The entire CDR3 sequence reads CASSELPPGGSNSPLHF.

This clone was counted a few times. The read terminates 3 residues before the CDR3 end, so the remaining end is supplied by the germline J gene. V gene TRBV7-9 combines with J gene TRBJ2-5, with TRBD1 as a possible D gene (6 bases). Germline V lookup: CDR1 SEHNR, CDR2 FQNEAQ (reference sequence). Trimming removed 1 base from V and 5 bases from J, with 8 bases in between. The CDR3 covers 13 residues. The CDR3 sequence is CASSLGGLETQYF. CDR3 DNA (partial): TGTGCCAGCAGCTTAGGGGGGCTGGAGACC.

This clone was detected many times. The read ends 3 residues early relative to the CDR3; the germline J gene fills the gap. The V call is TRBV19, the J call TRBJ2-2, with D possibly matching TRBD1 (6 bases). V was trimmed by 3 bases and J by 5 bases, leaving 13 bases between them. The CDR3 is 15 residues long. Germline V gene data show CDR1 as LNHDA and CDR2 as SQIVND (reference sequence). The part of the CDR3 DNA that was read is TGTGCCAGTAGTATCCAGGGGTCAGGAACCGGGGAG. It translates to CASSIQGSGTGE. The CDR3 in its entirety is CASSIQGSGTGELFF.

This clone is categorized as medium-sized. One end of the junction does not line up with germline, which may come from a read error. The CDR3 region is CASSLTGISTDTQYF. The DNA read from the CDR3 is TGCGCCAGCAGCCTGACAGGGATTAGCACAGATACG. This chain links TRBV4-2 with TRBJ2-3; 7 bases are a match to TRBD1. Coverage ceases 3 residues before the CDR3 finishes, and the germline J gene fills in the end. The CDR3 is 15 residues long. The V gene's germline CDR1 is LGHNA and CDR2 YNFKEQ.